This T cell receptor beta chain was profiled in a study of blood T cell repertoires in COVID-19. Study background: COVID-19 samples collected from the United States, Italy and Spain covered acute and convalescent phases. PBMCs, B-cell-depleted T cells, or T cells were the source of the cDNA or gDNA that made up the material.

Assay used: immunoSEQ multiplex PCR; TCRdb lists only in-frame clones, some missing. The table has roughly 100,000 clones, about 86% seen once. Sequenced input: peripheral blood. This clonotype originated in a man aged 80 or over with acute or convalescent COVID-19.

The CDR3 here is CASSSWDRNTEAFF. CDR3 nucleotides: TGTGCCAGCAGCAGCTGGGACAGGAACACTGAAGCTTTCTTT. The chain carries TRBV9 and TRBJ1-1; TRBD1 aligns across 7 bases. The V and J ends lost 4 bases and 1 base, in that order; junction bases with no gene match: 4. The CDR3 has 14 amino acids. Germline-derived CDR1 and CDR2 are SGDLS and YYNGEE.